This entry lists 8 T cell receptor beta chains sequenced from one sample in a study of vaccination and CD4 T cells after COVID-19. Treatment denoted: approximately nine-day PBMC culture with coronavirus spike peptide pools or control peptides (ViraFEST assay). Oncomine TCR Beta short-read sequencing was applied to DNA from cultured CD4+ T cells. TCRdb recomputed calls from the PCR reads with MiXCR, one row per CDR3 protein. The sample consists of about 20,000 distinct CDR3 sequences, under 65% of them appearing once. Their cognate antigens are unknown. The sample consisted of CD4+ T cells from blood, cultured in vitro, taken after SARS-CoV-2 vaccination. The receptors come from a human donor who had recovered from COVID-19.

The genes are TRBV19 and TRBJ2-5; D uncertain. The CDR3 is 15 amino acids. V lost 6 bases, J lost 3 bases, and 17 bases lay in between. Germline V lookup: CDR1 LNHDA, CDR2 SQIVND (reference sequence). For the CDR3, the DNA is TGTGCCAGTAGCCCGGACCTAGTCCGAGAAGAGACCCAGTACTTC. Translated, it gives CASSPDLVREETQYF. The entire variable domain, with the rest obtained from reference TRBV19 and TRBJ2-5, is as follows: DGGITQSPKYLFRKEGQNVTLSCEQNLNHDAMYWYRQDPGQGLRLIYYSQIVNDFQKGDIAEGYSVSREKKESFPLTVTSAQKNPTAFYLCASSPDLVREETQYFGPGTRLLVL.

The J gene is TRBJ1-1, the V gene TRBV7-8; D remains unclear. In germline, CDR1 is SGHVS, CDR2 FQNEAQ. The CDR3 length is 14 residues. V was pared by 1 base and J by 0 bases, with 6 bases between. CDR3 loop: CASSLDRVNTEAFF. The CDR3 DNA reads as TGTGCCAGCAGCTTAGACAGAGTGAACACTGAAGCTTTCTTT.

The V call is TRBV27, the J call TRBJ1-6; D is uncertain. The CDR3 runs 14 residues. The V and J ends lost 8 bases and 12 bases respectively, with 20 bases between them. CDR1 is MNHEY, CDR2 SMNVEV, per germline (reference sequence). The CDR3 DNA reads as TGTGCCAGCGGCCCCACCGGGGAAAGAAAACCCCTCCACTTT. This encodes CASGPTGERKPLHF.

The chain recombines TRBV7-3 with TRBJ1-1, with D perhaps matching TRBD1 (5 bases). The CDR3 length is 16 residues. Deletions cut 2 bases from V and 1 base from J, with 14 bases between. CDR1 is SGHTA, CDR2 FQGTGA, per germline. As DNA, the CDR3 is TGTGCCAGCAGCTTATCTCCCGGGACTTCGAACACTGAAGCTTTCTTT. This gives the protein CASSLSPGTSNTEAFF.

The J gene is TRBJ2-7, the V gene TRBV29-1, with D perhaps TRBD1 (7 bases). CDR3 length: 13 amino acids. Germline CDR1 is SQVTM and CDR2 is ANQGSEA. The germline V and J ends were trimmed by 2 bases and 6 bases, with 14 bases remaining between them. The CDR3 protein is CSVESPGGIEQYF. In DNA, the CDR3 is TGCAGCGTTGAATCCCCAGGGGGGATCGAGCAGTACTTC.

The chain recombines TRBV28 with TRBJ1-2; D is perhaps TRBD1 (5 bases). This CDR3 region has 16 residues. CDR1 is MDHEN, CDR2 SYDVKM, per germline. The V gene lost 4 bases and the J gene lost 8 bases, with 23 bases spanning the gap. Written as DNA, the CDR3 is TGTGCCAGCAGTTCCAGCGCCGGGACCGGGCTCGGGGGCTACACCTTC. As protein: CASSSSAGTGLGGYTF.

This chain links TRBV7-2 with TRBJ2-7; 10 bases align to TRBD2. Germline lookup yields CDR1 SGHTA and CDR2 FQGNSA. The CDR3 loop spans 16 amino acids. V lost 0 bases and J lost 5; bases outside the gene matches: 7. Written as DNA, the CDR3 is TGTGCCAGCAGCTTAGCGGAGCGGGAGGGCCTCGACGAGCAGTACTTC. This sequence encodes CASSLAEREGLDEQYF.

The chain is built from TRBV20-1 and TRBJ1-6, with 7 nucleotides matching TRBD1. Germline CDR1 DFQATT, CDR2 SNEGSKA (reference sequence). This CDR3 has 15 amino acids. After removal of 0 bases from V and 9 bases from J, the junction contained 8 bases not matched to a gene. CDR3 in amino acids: CSARDYEPGGSPLHF. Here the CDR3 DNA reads TGCAGTGCTAGAGATTACGAACCAGGGGGTTCACCCCTCCACTTT.